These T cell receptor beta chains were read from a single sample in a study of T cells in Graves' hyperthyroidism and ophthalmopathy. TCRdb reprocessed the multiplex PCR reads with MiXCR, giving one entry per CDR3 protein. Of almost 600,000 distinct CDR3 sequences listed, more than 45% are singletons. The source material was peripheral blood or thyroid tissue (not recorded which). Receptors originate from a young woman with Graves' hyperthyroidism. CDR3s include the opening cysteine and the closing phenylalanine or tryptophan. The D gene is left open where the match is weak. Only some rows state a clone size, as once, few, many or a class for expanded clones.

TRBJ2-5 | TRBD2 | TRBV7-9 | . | CASSLVGGGGQETQYF | TGTGCCAGCAGCTTAGTGGGGGGCGGGGGGCAAGAGACCCAGTACTTC
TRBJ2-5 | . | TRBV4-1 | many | CASSQDFRTSYQETQYF | TGCGCCAGCAGCCAAGATTTCAGAACATCGTACCAAGAGACCCAGTACTTC
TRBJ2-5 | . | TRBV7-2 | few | CASRTQYF | TGTGCCAGCAGAACCCAGTACTTC
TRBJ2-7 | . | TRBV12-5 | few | CASGSVPASYEQYF | TGTGCTAGTGGCTCTGTCCCGGCCTCCTACGAGCAGTACTTC
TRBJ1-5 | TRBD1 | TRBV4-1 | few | CASSQDRINQPQHF | TGCGCCAGCAGCCAGGACAGGATAAATCAGCCCCAGCATTTT
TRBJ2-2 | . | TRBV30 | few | CAFQRDSNTGELFF | TGTGCCTTCCAAAGGGACTCGAACACCGGGGAGCTGTTTTTT
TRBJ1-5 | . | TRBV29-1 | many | CSVEVGGRDQPQHF | TGCAGCGTTGAAGTAGGAGGGAGAGATCAGCCCCAGCATTTT
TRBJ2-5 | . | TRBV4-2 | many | CASSQVAGGDQETQYF | TGTGCCAGCAGCCAAGTCGCAGGGGGGGATCAAGAGACCCAGTACTTC
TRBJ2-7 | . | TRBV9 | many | CASSVAGAYEQYF | TGTGCCAGCAGCGTAGCGGGGGCCTACGAGCAGTACTTC
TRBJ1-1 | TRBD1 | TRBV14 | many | CASSQQGGRGPEAFF | TGTGCCAGCAGCCAACAAGGGGGCAGGGGGCCTGAAGCTTTCTTT
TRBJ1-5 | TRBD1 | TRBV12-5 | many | CASGLVGTGGPQHF | TGTGCTAGTGGTTTGGTAGGGACAGGTGGGCCCCAGCATTTT
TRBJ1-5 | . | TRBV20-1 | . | CSADRNSNQPQHF | TGCAGTGCCGACAGGAATAGCAATCAGCCCCAGCATTTT
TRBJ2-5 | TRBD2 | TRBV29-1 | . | CSVSSGRAYETQYF | TGCAGCGTATCTAGCGGGAGGGCTTACGAGACCCAGTACTTC
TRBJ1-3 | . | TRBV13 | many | CASSRGGSSYTIYF | TGTGCCAGCAGCCGCGGGGGGTCCAGTTACACCATATATTTT
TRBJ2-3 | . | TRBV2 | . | CASELGTDTQYF | TGTGCCAGCGAACTAGGCACAGATACGCAGTATTTT
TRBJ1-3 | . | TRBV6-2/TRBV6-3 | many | CATASSGNTIYF | TGTGCCACCGCCAGCTCTGGAAACACCATATATTTT
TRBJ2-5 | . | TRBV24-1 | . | CATSVGQYF | TGTGCCACCAGTGTCGGACAGTACTTC
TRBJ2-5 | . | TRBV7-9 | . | CASSSYTKKTQYF | TGTGCCAGCAGTTCCTACACAAAAAAGACCCAGTACTTC
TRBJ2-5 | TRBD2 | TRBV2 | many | CASSARALWGGETQYF | TGTGCCAGCAGTGCGAGGGCGTTATGGGGGGGAGAGACCCAGTACTTC
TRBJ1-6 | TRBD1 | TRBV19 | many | CASSITGDRMSRRSPLHF | TGTGCCAGTAGTATAACCGGGGACAGGATGTCTAGGAGATCACCCCTCCACTTT
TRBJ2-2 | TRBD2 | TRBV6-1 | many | CASSELAGVGTGELFF | TGTGCCAGCAGTGAATTGGCGGGAGTGGGCACCGGGGAGCTGTTTTTT
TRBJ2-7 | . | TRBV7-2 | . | CASSPSGTGRTYEQYF | TGTGCCAGCAGCCCTAGCGGGACAGGAAGAACCTACGAGCAGTACTTC
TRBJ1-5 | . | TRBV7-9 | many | CASSLGGGYNQPQHF | TGTGCCAGCAGCTTAGGGGGAGGTTACAATCAGCCCCAGCATTTT
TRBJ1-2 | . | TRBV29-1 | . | CSVPRGVGTGGYTF | TGCAGCGTCCCAAGGGGTGTGGGCACAGGAGGCTACACCTTC
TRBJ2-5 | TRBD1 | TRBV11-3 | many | CASSLRTGGGKETQYF | TGTGCCAGCAGCCTACGGACAGGGGGCGGAAAAGAGACCCAGTACTTC
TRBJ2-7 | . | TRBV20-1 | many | CSARELGATFYEQYF | TGCAGTGCTAGAGAACTGGGGGCAACATTCTACGAGCAGTACTTC
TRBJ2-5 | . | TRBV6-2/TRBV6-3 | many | CASSDPPEQETQYF | TGTGCCAGCAGCGACCCTCCTGAGCAAGAGACCCAGTACTTC
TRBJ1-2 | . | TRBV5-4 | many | CASSLPQGDGYTF | TGTGCCAGCAGCTTACCACAGGGAGACGGCTACACCTTC
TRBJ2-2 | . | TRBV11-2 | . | CASSLGASGELFF | TGTGCCAGCAGCTTAGGGGCTAGCGGGGAGCTGTTTTTT
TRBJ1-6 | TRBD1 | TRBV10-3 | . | CAISGQGAYSPLHF | TGTGCCATCTCAGGTCAGGGGGCTTATTCACCCCTCCACTTT
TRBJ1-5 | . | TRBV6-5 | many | CASSYLGSQPQHF | TGTGCCAGCAGTTACCTGGGGAGTCAGCCCCAGCATTTT
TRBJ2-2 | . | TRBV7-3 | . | CASSSVGGELFF | TGTGCCAGCAGCTCTGTTGGCGGGGAGCTGTTTTTT
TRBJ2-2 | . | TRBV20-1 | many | CSADPVSASGELFF | TGCAGTGCTGACCCGGTTTCGGCCTCCGGGGAGCTGTTTTTT
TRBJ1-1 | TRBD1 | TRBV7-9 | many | CASSLRGQAVNTEAFF | TGTGCCAGCAGCTTAAGAGGACAGGCCGTGAACACTGAAGCTTTCTTT
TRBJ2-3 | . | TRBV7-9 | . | CASSLAGRLLSSTDTQYF | TGTGCCAGCAGCTTAGCGGGCAGGCTACTGTCTAGCACAGATACGCAGTATTTT
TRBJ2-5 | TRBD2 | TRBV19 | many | CASQREGRETQYF | TGTGCCAGTCAGCGGGAGGGCCGGGAGACCCAGTACTTC
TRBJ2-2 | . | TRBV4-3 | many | CASSKFRVLATGELFF | TGCGCCAGCAGCAAGTTTCGTGTTCTTGCCACCGGGGAGCTGTTTTTT
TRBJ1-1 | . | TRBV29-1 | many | CSGAADGAFF | TGCAGCGGGGCCGCCGACGGAGCTTTCTTT
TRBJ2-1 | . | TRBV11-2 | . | CASSLGVSGNYNEQFF | TGTGCCAGCAGCTTAGGGGTTAGCGGTAACTACAATGAGCAGTTCTTC
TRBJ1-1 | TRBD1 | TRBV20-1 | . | CSASRDSRNTEAFF | TGCAGTGCTAGCCGGGACAGCCGAAATACTGAAGCTTTCTTT
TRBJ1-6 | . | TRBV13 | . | CASSFHHSGTSSYNSPLHF | TGTGCCAGCAGTTTCCACCATTCTGGCACGAGCTCCTATAATTCACCCCTCCACTTT
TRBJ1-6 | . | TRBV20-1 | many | CSASAPFSALHF | TGCAGTGCTTCTGCGCCATTTTCGGCCCTCCACTTT
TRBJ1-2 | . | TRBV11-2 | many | CASSLDGLQGQRFYGYTF | TGTGCCAGCAGCTTAGATGGCCTACAGGGCCAGAGATTCTATGGCTACACCTTC
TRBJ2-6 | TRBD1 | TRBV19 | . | CASSSTGGSGANVLTF | TGTGCCAGTAGCAGCACAGGGGGCTCTGGGGCCAACGTCCTGACTTTC
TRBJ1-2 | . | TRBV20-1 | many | CSASTAGYGYTF | TGCAGTGCTTCGACAGCAGGCTATGGCTACACCTTC
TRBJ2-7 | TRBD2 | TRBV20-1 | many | CSARGGTSYEQYF | TGCAGTGCTAGGGGAGGGACCTCCTACGAGCAGTACTTC
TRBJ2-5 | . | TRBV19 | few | CASRPYPDNQETQYF | TGTGCCAGTAGGCCCTACCCGGACAACCAAGAGACCCAGTACTTC
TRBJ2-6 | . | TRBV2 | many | CAITQGSGANVLTF | TGTGCCATTACACAGGGTTCTGGGGCCAACGTCCTGACTTTC
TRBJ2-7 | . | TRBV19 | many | CASSIASSYEQYF | TGTGCCAGTAGTATCGCTAGCTCCTACGAGCAGTACTTC
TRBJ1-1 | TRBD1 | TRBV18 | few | CASSPQDRGCYTEAFF | TGTGCCAGCTCACCACAGGACAGGGGGTGCTACACTGAAGCTTTCTTT
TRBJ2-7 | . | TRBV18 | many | CASSPPDYYEQYF | TGTGCCAGCTCACCACCGGACTACTACGAGCAGTACTTC
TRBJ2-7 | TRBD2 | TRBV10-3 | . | CAISAISGSYEQYF | TGTGCCATCAGTGCTATTAGCGGGAGCTACGAGCAGTACTTC
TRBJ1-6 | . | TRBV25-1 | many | CASSYRTGNSPLHF | TGTGCCAGCAGTTACAGGACTGGAAATTCACCCCTCCACTTT